The 28 T cell receptor beta chains listed next were all sequenced from one sample in a study of T cells in Graves' hyperthyroidism and ophthalmopathy. TCR beta CDR3 sequences were amplified from RNA transcripts. The HTBI primer set drove a first-round RT-PCR of the TCR CDR3. TCRdb re-called the multiplex PCR reads with MiXCR, one entry per CDR3 protein. This table has fewer than 450,000 distinct CDR3 sequences, about a sixth appearing once. The material sequenced was blood. All receptors derive from a woman in her 30s with Graves' hyperthyroidism that later progressed to Graves' ophthalmopathy.

This clonotype was detected many times. V is TRBV11-2 and J is TRBJ2-3; D might be TRBD2 (6 bases). Germline V lookup: CDR1 SGHAT, CDR2 FQNNGV. V dropped 5 bases and J dropped 7 bases, with 22 bases sitting between them. CDR3 length equals 16 residues. CDR3 protein: CASSPNMDYIWNTQYF. Written as DNA, the CDR3 is TGTGCCAGCAGCCCGAATATGGACTATATTTGGAATACGCAGTATTTT.

In this sample, this clonotype turned up many times. The J gene is TRBJ2-1, the V gene TRBV20-1, with D perhaps matching TRBD1 or TRBD2 (5 bases each). V was pared by 2 bases and J by 3 bases, with 11 bases between. Looked up from germline, CDR1 is DFQATT and CDR2 is SNEGSKA (reference sequence). The CDR3 is 14 amino acids. The CDR3 is CSARKAGSYNEQFF. In DNA, the CDR3 is TGCAGTGCTAGAAAGGCAGGGAGCTACAATGAGCAGTTCTTC.

This clonotype was seen repeatedly, ten times or more. The V and J genes are TRBV4-1 and TRBJ2-7; possibly TRBD1 for D (6 bases). The V and J ends lost 4 bases and 0 bases respectively, with 19 bases between them. Germline loops: CDR1 MGHRA, CDR2 YSYEKL. The CDR3 is 17 amino acids. The CDR3 sequence is CASSLLDSRSSSYEQYF. In DNA, the CDR3 is TGCGCCAGCAGCCTTTTGGACAGCCGAAGCTCCTCCTACGAGCAGTACTTC.

This chain links TRBV20-1 with TRBJ2-1; D unclear. Germline-derived CDR1 and CDR2 are DFQATT and SNEGSKA (reference sequence). CDR3 length equals 13 residues. Trimming removed 4 bases from V and 5 bases from J, with 12 bases in between. CDR3: CSATLWANNEQFF. The CDR3 DNA is TGCAGTGCTACTCTTTGGGCGAACAATGAGCAGTTCTTC.

The chain combines TRBV3-1 with TRBJ1-2; 9 nucleotides line up with TRBD1. The ends lost 0 bases at V and 7 bases at J; junction bases unmatched: 9. Per germline, CDR1 LGHDT and CDR2 YNNKEL (reference sequence). The CDR3 extends over 16 amino acids. CDR3 region: CASSQEYGTGSSGYTF. The CDR3 nucleotides read TGTGCCAGCAGCCAAGAATACGGGACAGGGTCCAGTGGCTACACCTTC. Full variable domain (remainder filled in from reference TRBV3-1 and TRBJ1-2): DTAVSQTPKYLVTQMGNDKSIKCEQNLGHDTMYWYKQDSKKFLKIMFSYNNKELIINETVPNRFSPKSPDKAHLNLHINSLELGDSAVYFCASSQEYGTGSSGYTFGSGTRLTVV.

The gene calls are TRBV19 and TRBJ1-2; D ambiguous. V was clipped by 8 bases and J by 0 bases, with 13 bases between them. The CDR3 is 14 amino acids. In germline, CDR1 is LNHDA, CDR2 SQIVND (reference sequence). The CDR3 region has the DNA TGTGCCAGTGGAACCAGAGTTTCTAACTATGGCTACACCTTC. Its protein is CASGTRVSNYGYTF.

The rearrangement joins TRBV20-1 to TRBJ1-2, with 8 positions matching TRBD1. The length of the CDR3 is 12 residues. V lost 5 bases, J lost 4 bases, and 3 bases stayed unmatched. Germline V gene lookup returns CDR1 DFQATT and CDR2 SNEGSKA (reference sequence). The CDR3 region is CSALQGGYGYTF. DNA of the CDR3: TGCAGTGCTCTACAGGGGGGCTATGGCTACACCTTC.

The chain carries TRBV13 and TRBJ2-7; a possible D gene is TRBD2 (5 bases). The germline V gene encodes CDR1 PRHDT and CDR2 FYEKMQ (reference sequence). CDR3 length: 15 residues. Trimming took 5 bases from V and 4 from J, leaving 18 bases between them. CDR3 DNA: TGTGCCAGCAGCCCTATCGAGGGTCGGTGGTACGAGCAGTACTTC. This gives the protein CASSPIEGRWYEQYF.

This clonotype was picked up many times. V usage is TRBV6-1 and J usage is TRBJ2-3; 10 nucleotides agree with TRBD1. Trimming at V came to 5 bases and at J to 0 bases, leaving 5 bases not matched to a gene. The CDR3 has 16 residues. Germline V gene sequence: CDR1 MNHNS, CDR2 SASEGT. CDR3: CASSRGQGMSTDTQYF. Here the CDR3 DNA reads TGTGCCAGCAGTAGGGGACAGGGGATGAGCACAGATACGCAGTATTTT.

This clonotype occurred many times. The chain is built from TRBV6-1 and TRBJ2-7, with 9 bases identical to TRBD1. Germline loops: CDR1 MNHNS, CDR2 SASEGT. The CDR3 sequence is 14 residues long. Unmatched junction bases numbered 9, after V lost 6 bases and J lost 6 bases. CDR3 coding DNA: TGTGCCAGCAGGCCGGGACAGGGAGGTTCCGAGCAGTACTTC. It encodes CASRPGQGGSEQYF.

In its sample, this clonotype was seen many times. This chain links TRBV5-1 with TRBJ1-1; 9 bases map to TRBD1. V shed 0 bases and J 0 bases; nucleotides not matched to a gene: 18. The CDR3 runs 21 residues. Germline CDR1 is SGHRS and CDR2 is YFSETQ. CDR3 nucleotide sequence: TGCGCCAGCAGCTTGGCTTTTGGACAGGGGCCGAAGAAGGGTATGAACACTGAAGCTTTCTTT. Encoded protein: CASSLAFGQGPKKGMNTEAFF.

This clonotype was seen many times. This chain uses TRBV28 with TRBJ1-2, with TRBD1 identical over 9 bases. V gave up 3 bases and J gave up 0 bases; unmatched junction bases: 11. The CDR3 spans 18 residues. Germline lookup yields CDR1 MDHEN and CDR2 SYDVKM. The CDR3 DNA reads TGTGCCAGCAGTTTCTACGACAGGGGGAAAATTTCTAACTATGGCTACACCTTC. Protein: CASSFYDRGKISNYGYTF.

The chain employs TRBV20-1 and TRBJ1-5, with no clear D. With 3 bases removed from V and 5 bases from J, the gap between germline ends came to 11 bases. This CDR3 spans 13 amino acids. The germline gives CDR1 DFQATT, CDR2 SNEGSKA (reference sequence). CDR3 sequence: CSARSLPDQPQHF. CDR3 in DNA: TGCAGTGCTAGGTCTCTACCGGATCAGCCCCAGCATTTT.

This clonotype showed up just a few times. The genes are TRBV4-1 and TRBJ2-1; 15 bases agree with TRBD2. J was trimmed by 4 bases and V by 4 bases; bases with no gene match: 2. Looked up from germline, CDR1 is MGHRA and CDR2 is YSYEKL. The CDR3 is 16 residues long. The CDR3 sequence: CASSPGLAGGYNEQFF. The CDR3 DNA follows: TGCGCCAGCAGCCCAGGACTAGCGGGAGGGTACAATGAGCAGTTCTTC.

This clonotype was seen ten or more times. The rearrangement joins TRBV3-1 to TRBJ1-2, with a possible D match to TRBD1 (5 bases). The V end was cut by 2 bases, the J end by 5 bases, with 6 bases between. CDR3 length: 12 amino acids. Germline V CDR1 and CDR2: LGHDT, YNNKEL (reference sequence). This CDR3 is CASSQRQYGYTF. Here the CDR3 DNA reads TGTGCCAGCAGCCAAAGACAGTATGGCTACACCTTC.

There are many counts of this clonotype. V usage is TRBV6-1 and J usage is TRBJ1-5; tentatively, D is TRBD1 (5 bases). The CDR3 has 15 residues. V gave up 3 bases and J gave up 4 bases, with 13 bases separating them. Germline-derived CDR1 and CDR2 are MNHNS and SASEGT. In nucleotides, the CDR3 is TGTGCCAGCAGTGACTTCGGGACGGTAAATCAGCCCCAGCATTTT. Translation: CASSDFGTVNQPQHF.

This clonotype came up many times. The V and J genes are TRBV2 and TRBJ2-5, with TRBD2 matching over 10 bases. The CDR3 covers 15 residues. CDR1 is SNHLY and CDR2 is FYNNEI in the germline V gene. After removal of 5 bases from V and 1 base from J, the junction contained 4 bases not matched to a gene. The CDR3 is CASSWTSGLQETQYF. As DNA, the CDR3 is TGTGCCAGCAGTTGGACTAGCGGACTCCAAGAGACCCAGTACTTC. The full variable domain, rest sourced from reference TRBV2 and TRBJ2-5, is EPEVTQTPSHQVTQMGQEVILRCVPISNHLYFYWYRQILGQKVEFLVSFYNNEISEKSEIFDDQFSVERPDGSNFTLKIRSTKLEDSAMYFCASSWTSGLQETQYFGPGTRLLVL.

This clonotype has a count of ten or more. The J gene is TRBJ2-6, the V gene TRBV5-5; D is ambiguous. This CDR3 spans 15 amino acids. Trimming removed 5 bases at V and 1 base at J, with 10 bases between. Germline V lookup: CDR1 SGHKS, CDR2 YYEKEE (reference sequence). The DNA of the CDR3 is TGTGCCAGCAGTTTAGAGATTTCTGGGGCCAACGTCCTGACTTTC. This translates into CASSLEISGANVLTF.

The chain carries TRBV5-1 and TRBJ2-5; D is ambiguous. The CDR3 extends over 14 amino acids. Germline CDR1 SGHRS, CDR2 YFSETQ. Trimming pared 4 bases from V and 5 bases from J, leaving 15 bases between. Written as DNA, the CDR3 is TGCGCCAGCAGCACCCCAGCGCCGTGGGAGACCCAGTACTTC. It codes for CASSTPAPWETQYF.

In its sample, this clonotype was seen a few times. The V gene is TRBV29-1, the J gene TRBJ2-3; 7 bases map to TRBD1. V lost 6 bases to trimming and J lost 2 bases; unmatched junction nucleotides: 11. The CDR3 is made up of 15 amino acids. Germline CDR1 reads SQVTM; CDR2 reads ANQGSEA. The CDR3 reads CSVPPGQRFTDTQYF. The CDR3 bases are TGCAGCGTGCCCCCGGGACAGAGATTCACAGATACGCAGTATTTT.

The sample holds a few counts of this clonotype. This could be a read error, since a much larger clone is one nucleotide away. The conserved phenylalanine or tryptophan normally closing the CDR3 is absent here, so this likely arose from a read error. The J gene is TRBJ1-1, the V gene TRBV12-3 or TRBV12-4; D uncertain. Trimming took 1 base from V and 5 from J, leaving 8 bases between them. The CDR3 totals 13 residues. The CDR3 sequence: CASSLVRLTEAFL. The CDR3 bases are TGTGCCAGCAGTTTAGTTCGATTGACTGAAGCTTTCCTT.

This clonotype was recorded at least ten times. In nucleotides, the CDR3 is TGCAGTGCTAGAGCACTAGCGGGAGGGAATGAGCAGTTCTTC. Its translation is CSARALAGGNEQFF. The chain couples TRBV20-1 to TRBJ2-1, with 13 bases identical to TRBD2. The germline V gene has CDR1 DFQATT and CDR2 SNEGSKA (reference sequence). The CDR3 is made up of 14 amino acids. Losses at the gene ends were 1 base for V and 7 bases for J; bases not matched to a gene: 1.

At least ten counts were recorded for this clonotype. The chain couples TRBV5-5 to TRBJ2-7; 9 positions agree with TRBD2. The CDR3 spans 15 residues. CDR1 is SGHKS, CDR2 YYEKEE, per germline (reference sequence). Germline trimming cut 0 bases from V and 7 bases from J; bases unmatched to any gene: 8. The CDR3 here is CASSLEVAGVLEQYF. CDR3 DNA: TGTGCCAGCAGCTTGGAAGTAGCGGGAGTACTGGAGCAGTACTTC.

In this sample, this clonotype turned up many times. This chain connects TRBV28 to TRBJ2-7; 10 bases fit TRBD2. Germline V gene sequence: CDR1 MDHEN, CDR2 SYDVKM. The CDR3 is 15 residues long. V dropped 4 bases and J dropped 1; count of bases not matched to a gene: 4. CDR3 coding DNA: TGTGCCAGCAGTTCCGGACTAGCGGTTTCCTACGAGCAGTACTTC. Amino acids: CASSSGLAVSYEQYF.

This clonotype was seen ten or more times. The chain employs TRBV11-1 and TRBJ1-5; 7 bases align to TRBD1. The CDR3 spans 13 residues. V dropped 5 bases and J dropped 7; count of bases not matched to a gene: 5. Per the germline V gene, CDR1 is SGHAT and CDR2 is FQDESV (reference sequence). CDR3 in DNA: TGTGCCAGCAGCACCGACAGGGACCAGCCCCAGCATTTT. This translates into CASSTDRDQPQHF. Using reference TRBV11-1 and TRBJ1-5 for the parts outside the CDR3, the full variable domain is EAEVAQSPRYKITEKSQAVAFWCDPISGHATLYWYRQILGQGPELLVQFQDESVVDDSQLPKDRFSAERLKGVDSTLKIQPAELGDSAMYLCASSTDRDQPQHFGDGTRLSIL.

This clonotype has ten or more counts. The chain recombines TRBV11-2 with TRBJ2-3; D may be TRBD1 or TRBD2 (6 bases each). The CDR3 runs to 18 residues. Trimming shortened V by 0 bases and J by 4 bases, and 20 bases separated the two germline ends. In germline, CDR1 is SGHAT, CDR2 FQNNGV. The CDR3 spells CASSLDRLSPGGPDTQYF. CDR3 DNA: TGTGCCAGCAGCTTAGATCGTTTATCCCCCGGGGGCCCAGATACGCAGTATTTT.

V gene TRBV20-1 combines with J gene TRBJ2-2; D uncertain. Trimming cost V 1 base and J 0 bases, with 9 bases left between them. Germline V gene lookup returns CDR1 DFQATT and CDR2 SNEGSKA (reference sequence). This CDR3 has 15 residues. The CDR3 nucleotides are TGCAGTGCTAGAGTTGGCCAAACGAACACCGGGGAGCTGTTTTTT. Protein: CSARVGQTNTGELFF.

CDR3: CAWGQSVNTEAFF. The CDR3 nucleotides are TGTGCCTGGGGTCAATCGGTGAACACTGAAGCTTTCTTT. This chain connects TRBV30 to TRBJ1-1, with D unresolved. This CDR3 region has 13 residues. Trimming cost V 5 bases and J 0 bases, with 10 bases left between them. The germline V gene has CDR1 GTSNPN and CDR2 SVGIG (reference sequence).